Listed below are T cell receptor beta chains from one sample, sequenced in a study of blood T cell repertoires in COVID-19. The repertoire was sequenced with immunoSEQ multiplex PCR; TCRdb's copy has only in-frame clones and lacks some. Of about 140,000 clones listed, 80% to 85% are singletons. The specimen was peripheral blood. Every receptor here comes from a woman older than 75 with acute or convalescent COVID-19. CDR3s include the opening cysteine and the closing phenylalanine or tryptophan. A D gene is named only where the DNA matches it firmly. Clone size is stated in some rows and not others, as once, few, many or a class when expanded.

j_call v_call d_call clone_size cdr3_nt cdr3_aa
TRBJ2-1 TRBV5-1 TRBD1 . TGCGCCAGCAGCTTGGCCGGGACAGGGTCGGGCCACAATGAGCAGTTCTTC CASSLAGTGSGHNEQFF
TRBJ2-7 TRBV23-1 TRBD2 few TGCGCCGGGGAAGCGTCGGGAGGGCCCCACGAGCAGTACTTC CAGEASGGPHEQYF
TRBJ2-1 TRBV16 . . TGTGCCAGCAGCCAATCGGTTTTGGGCCAGCAGTTCTTC CASSQSVLGQQFF
TRBJ1-4 TRBV7-9 . . TGTGCCAGCAGCCTATGGGAGACTAATGAAAAACTGTTTTTT CASSLWETNEKLFF
TRBJ2-5 TRBV9 TRBD2 . TGTGCCAGCAGCGTGGGGCTAGCGGGGGAGACCCAGTACTTC CASSVGLAGETQYF
TRBJ2-7 TRBV4-2 . . TGTGCCAGCAGCCAAGATGACAGTAGGAACGAGCAGTACTTC CASSQDDSRNEQYF
TRBJ2-5 TRBV11-2 . . TGTGCCAGTGCCAAAGTTTCTGGGCGTTGGGCCCAAGAGACCCAGTACTTC CASAKVSGRWAQETQYF
TRBJ2-2 TRBV7-2 . . TGTGCCAGCAGCCGGAGCACCGGGGAGCTGTTTTTT CASSRSTGELFF
TRBJ2-7 TRBV28 TRBD1 . TGTGCCAGCAGTTTACTCGACAGGGTCTACGAGCAGTACTTC CASSLLDRVYEQYF
TRBJ1-5 TRBV28 . few TGTGCCAGCAGTTTATCAAGGGGCCACCATCTTCCCCAGCATTTT CASSLSRGHHLPQHF
TRBJ1-4 TRBV19 . . TGTGCCAGTAGTCCCCAGGGACACAGAAATGAAAAACTGTTTTTT CASSPQGHRNEKLFF
TRBJ1-5 TRBV5-6 TRBD1 once TGTGCCAGCAGCTCACAATGGACAGGGGGATATCAGCCCCAGCATTTT CASSSQWTGGYQPQHF
TRBJ2-3 TRBV2 . . TGTGCCAGCCGTATTCCGGTTAGCACAGATACGCAGTATTTT CASRIPVSTDTQYF
TRBJ2-7 TRBV28 TRBD2 once TGTGCCAGCACCATGGCACTAGCGAATACCTACGAGCAGTACTTC CASTMALANTYEQYF
TRBJ2-2 TRBV19 TRBD1 . TGTGCCAGCCTATCACAGGGGGCCCTGAACACCGGGGAGCTGTTTTTT CASLSQGALNTGELFF
TRBJ2-1 TRBV30 . . TGTGCCTGGAAGCTCCAGGGGGGCAATGAGCAGTTCTTC CAWKLQGGNEQFF
TRBJ1-2 TRBV2 TRBD1 . TGTGCCAGCAAACAGGGGGCAGACTATGGCTACACCTTC CASKQGADYGYTF
TRBJ1-1 TRBV4-1 . few TGCGCCAGCAGCCAGCCGACAGGGAACACTGAAGCTTTCTTT CASSQPTGNTEAFF
TRBJ2-7 TRBV4-1 TRBD2 . TGCGCCAGCAGCCAAGAAGCAGCGGGGGGGGCCTACGAGCAGTACTTC CASSQEAAGGAYEQYF
TRBJ2-5 TRBV7-9 . . TGTGCCAGCAGGGCATCAAACGGGGAGACCCAGTACTTC CASRASNGETQYF
TRBJ2-7 TRBV18 TRBD2 . TGTGCCAGCTCACCAGGGACTAGCGCGATAAACGAGCAGTACTTC CASSPGTSAINEQYF
TRBJ2-7 TRBV9 . . TGTGCCAGCAGCGTGGCCAGCTCCTACGAGCAGTACTTC CASSVASSYEQYF
TRBJ2-7 TRBV23-1 TRBD1 . TGCGCCAGCAGTCGGGGGACAGGGACAATCTCCTACGAGCAGTACTTC CASSRGTGTISYEQYF
TRBJ1-2 TRBV3-1/TRBV3-2 TRBD1 . TGTGCCAGCAGCCATACAGGGGAGACTGGCTACACCTTC CASSHTGETGYTF
TRBJ2-5 TRBV3-1/TRBV3-2 TRBD2 . TGTGCCAGCAGCCAAACCGGGACTAGCGGTCTATTAGTAGAGACCCAGTACTTC CASSQTGTSGLLVETQYF
TRBJ1-2 TRBV11-2 . . TGTGCCAGCAGCTTAGCCCCGGGGGGGTCTGGCTACACCTTC CASSLAPGGSGYTF
TRBJ1-2 TRBV28 . . TGTGGGTACTATACCCACCGCTATGGCTACACCTTC CGYYTHRYGYTF
TRBJ2-1 TRBV2 . . TGTGCCAGCAGTGAAACAGGATTCGGCTCCTACAATGAGCAGTTCTTC CASSETGFGSYNEQFF
TRBJ2-7 TRBV19 . . TGTGCCAGTAGTATCTGGCCCGCCCACTACGAGCAGTACTTC CASSIWPAHYEQYF
TRBJ1-4 TRBV19 . . TGTGCCAGTGGGAACAGGCGATCCACTAATGAAAAACTGTTTTTT CASGNRRSTNEKLFF
TRBJ2-5 TRBV29-1 TRBD2 . TGCAGCGTTGACGGGGGGCAAGAGACCCAGTACTTC CSVDGGQETQYF
TRBJ1-2 TRBV7-9 TRBD1 . TGTGCCAGCAGCTTAGATTTCCAGGACAGGAGCTATGGCTACACCTTC CASSLDFQDRSYGYTF
TRBJ2-5 TRBV3-1/TRBV3-2 . . TGTGCCAGCAGCAAAACCGGGGAGACCCAGTACTTC CASSKTGETQYF
TRBJ1-1 TRBV3-1/TRBV3-2 . . TGTGCCAGCAGCCAAGTATCCCGGGACACTGAAGCTTTCTTT CASSQVSRDTEAFF
TRBJ1-4 TRBV11-2 . . TGTGCCAGCAGCTTATTTCAGGGGTACGGAACTAATGAAAAACTGTTTTTT CASSLFQGYGTNEKLFF
TRBJ2-5 TRBV19 . . TGTGCCAGTAGGCGGAACCAAGAGACCCAGTACTTC CASRRNQETQYF
TRBJ2-3 TRBV7-9 TRBD1 . TGTGCCAGCAGCTCAACAGGGGCAGATACGCAGTATTTT CASSSTGADTQYF
TRBJ1-3 TRBV19 . once TGTGCCAGTAACCAAAGGTCTAGCTCTGGAAACACCATATATTTT CASNQRSSSGNTIYF
TRBJ1-4 TRBV19 TRBD1 few TGTGCCAGTAGTACCCGGACAGGGGAAAAACTGTTTTTT CASSTRTGEKLFF
TRBJ2-7 TRBV5-6 . . TGTGCCAGCAGCGGGGGACAAAACGAGCAGTACTTC CASSGGQNEQYF
TRBJ1-3 TRBV25-1 . . TGTGCCAGCAGTGCGCGCGGCGAAACTGCTGGAAACACCATATATTTT CASSARGETAGNTIYF
TRBJ1-1 TRBV18 . . TGTGCCAGCTCGCGCCAAGAAGAAGCTTTCTTT CASSRQEEAFF
TRBJ2-1 TRBV10-1 TRBD2 . TGCGCCAGCAGTGAACGGGGGGGCTCCTACAATGAGCAGTTCTTC CASSERGGSYNEQFF
TRBJ1-3 TRBV19 . . TGTGCCAGTAGTATGGCAGGGAACTCTGGAAACACCATATATTTT CASSMAGNSGNTIYF
TRBJ2-3 TRBV29-1 . . TGCAGCGGCACGACTAGCACAGATACGCAGTATTTT CSGTTSTDTQYF